A single TCR beta chain is shown here with its context. Measured with immunoSEQ multiplex PCR; TCRdb has only the in-frame clones, and not every one. The sample records roughly 120,000 clones, about 86% being singletons. This record comes from a study of T cell responses to AZD1222 COVID-19 vaccine. The CDR3 spans 15 residues. CDR1 and CDR2 (germline): GTSNPN, SVGIG (reference sequence). The V and J ends lost 5 bases and 0 bases respectively, with 16 bases between them. The sample in question was peripheral blood, obtained 28 days after the second AZD1222 dose. The sequence derives from an adult who received the AZD1222 COVID-19 vaccine. The chain couples TRBV30 to TRBJ1-2, with D possibly TRBD1 on 5 matching bases. CDR3: CAWAPGTQPNYGYTF. CDR3 sequence (DNA): TGTGCCTGGGCCCCCGGGACCCAGCCTAACTATGGCTACACCTTC. Drawing the rest from reference TRBV30 and TRBJ1-2, the complete variable domain is SQTIHQWPATLVQPVGSPLSLECTVEGTSNPNLYWYRQAAGRGLQLLFYSVGIGQISSEVPQNLSASRPQDRQFILSSKKLLLSDSGFYLCAWAPGTQPNYGYTFGSGTRLTVV.